A selection of T cell receptor beta chains follows, all from one sample in a study of T cells in tuberculosis. Sequencing used immunoSEQ multiplex PCR; TCRdb keeps in-frame clones, though not all of them. This repertoire shows 40,000 to 50,000 clones, 95% found once; its top ten account for 3.6%. Material for sequencing was PBMCs. These receptors were taken from a donor between 5 and 29 years old with latent tuberculosis or without tuberculosis infection. Each CDR3 is given with its conserved first and last residue. The D gene is left open where the match is weak. Clone size is given for some rows only: seen once, a few or many times, or a class if the clone is expanded.

d_gene: NA
j_gene: TRBJ2-2
abundance: NA
v_gene: TRBV30
CDR3nt: TGTGCCTGGACCCTTACCGGGGAGCTGTTTTTT
CDR3aa: CAWTLTGELFF

d_gene: TRBD1
j_gene: TRBJ2-7
abundance: NA
v_gene: TRBV4-1
CDR3nt: TGCGCCAGCAGCCAACCGGGACAGGGGTTCAACGAGCAGTACTTC
CDR3aa: CASSQPGQGFNEQYF

d_gene: TRBD2
j_gene: TRBJ2-3
abundance: NA
v_gene: TRBV4-3
CDR3nt: TGCGCCAGCAGCCTCTCTAGCGGGGGGGATGGAGATACGCAGTATTTT
CDR3aa: CASSLSSGGDGDTQYF

d_gene: NA
j_gene: TRBJ2-7
abundance: NA
v_gene: TRBV27
CDR3nt: TGTGCCAGCAGACCTGCTGGTGACAGTCCCAACTCCCACGAGCAGTACTTC
CDR3aa: CASRPAGDSPNSHEQYF

d_gene: NA
j_gene: TRBJ1-2
abundance: NA
v_gene: TRBV5-6
CDR3nt: TGTGCCAGCAGCTTGGGGCTCGATGGCTACACCTTC
CDR3aa: CASSLGLDGYTF

d_gene: NA
j_gene: TRBJ1-2
abundance: NA
v_gene: TRBV7-2
CDR3nt: TGTGCCAGCAGCTTAGTCCCGGGAACGGGTTACTCCGGCACCTTC
CDR3aa: CASSLVPGTGYSGTF

d_gene: TRBD2
j_gene: TRBJ2-5
abundance: NA
v_gene: TRBV27
CDR3nt: TGTGCCACCAAAAAAGGACTAGCGGCTCTTTATACCCAGTACTTC
CDR3aa: CATKKGLAALYTQYF

d_gene: TRBD1
j_gene: TRBJ2-1
abundance: once
v_gene: TRBV29-1
CDR3nt: TGCAGCGTTGAACTTTTATACAGGGACAGGGGCAATGAGCAGTTCTTC
CDR3aa: CSVELLYRDRGNEQFF

d_gene: NA
j_gene: TRBJ2-7
abundance: NA
v_gene: TRBV2
CDR3nt: TGTGCCAGCAGAGGGTCTGCGGGCGAGCAGTACTTC
CDR3aa: CASRGSAGEQYF

d_gene: NA
j_gene: TRBJ1-6
abundance: NA
v_gene: TRBV6-5
CDR3nt: TGTGCCAGCACCCAGGGGCTCGGGGATGGGAAGCCCCTCCACTTT
CDR3aa: CASTQGLGDGKPLHF

d_gene: NA
j_gene: TRBJ1-3
abundance: NA
v_gene: TRBV6-1
CDR3nt: TGTGCCAGCAGTCTAACAGTTGGAAACACCATATATTTT
CDR3aa: CASSLTVGNTIYF

d_gene: TRBD1
j_gene: TRBJ2-2
abundance: NA
v_gene: TRBV7-6
CDR3nt: TGTGCCAGCAGCTTAGGACAGGGGATTAACACCGGGGAGCTGTTTTTT
CDR3aa: CASSLGQGINTGELFF

d_gene: TRBD1
j_gene: TRBJ1-1
abundance: NA
v_gene: TRBV5-6
CDR3nt: TGTGCCAGCAGCTTTTCAGGGGGCTGGACTGAAGCTTTCTTT
CDR3aa: CASSFSGGWTEAFF